This T cell receptor (beta chain) was recovered during a study of graft-versus-host responses after intestinal transplantation. Study-level information: Anti-thymocyte globulin induction, then tacrolimus and steroids for about three years, went to all recipients.

CDR1 is SGHTA and CDR2 is FQGNSA in the germline V gene. Trimming left V 4 bases short and J 0 bases short, with 12 bases between. CDR3 length equals 15 residues. General observations from the study: GvH clones were identified in recipient marrow, with some first appearing in ileum or blood. Among circulating GvH clones, peak levels were associated with early post-transplant declines in HvG clones.

This clone was seen just once. The antigen remains undetermined. Assay used: immunoSEQ multiplex PCR; TCRdb lists only in-frame clones, some missing. The sample consists of tens of thousands of clones, over 85% of them appearing once. The source is a human donor who received an intestinal transplant. The sample in question was unstimulated CD8+ T cells sorted from spleen or lymph node cells, obtained before intestinal transplant. The chain uses TRBV7-2 and TRBJ1-1; D uncertain. CDR3 in DNA: TGTGCCAGCAGCTCCTGGGGAGCGGTGAACACTGAAGCTTTCTTT. Amino acid sequence: CASSSWGAVNTEAFF.